This T cell receptor beta chain is drawn from a study of blood T cell repertoires in COVID-19 (dated by TCRdb to about 2020). For context, the study as a whole: Samples covering the acute and convalescent phases of COVID-19 were provided by collaborators in the United States, Italy and Spain. The material from the prospective study consisted of cDNA or gDNA derived from T cells, B-cell-depleted T cells, or PBMCs. Subjects who had been exposed to COVID-19, were actively infected with it, or had recovered from it provided the deeply sampled blood TCRbeta repertoires that made up the dataset. A freely available public database, intended as a resource for researchers studying the immune response to SARS-CoV-2, is where the repertoires were released. Samples were obtained from the ongoing ImmuneRACE study (first 160 participants) and from 1,254 subjects provided by 6 global collaborators. Nearly every sample came with metadata listing a de-identified subject ID, COVID-19 status, age in years and sex. Where HLA class I and class II types were available, the types were taken from metadata supplied by the sample provider, not from assay-based typing. Beyond this particular receptor, the publication reports: Clinical and demographic metadata were provided uncurated, with the amount varying by source and participant.

Whole blood was collected in K2EDTA tubes by collaborating institutions according to the institutions' own protocols. For TCRbeta analysis, collaborators shipped samples in one of three forms: frozen whole blood, isolated PBMCs, or DNA extracted from either of those sample types. Comments on this clone: The antigen it recognizes is unknown. No base quality values were provided; no much bigger clone lies one nucleotide off.

Cut back by 2 bases and 4 bases, the V and J ends lie 18 bases apart. The germline V gene yields MGHRA for CDR1 and YSYEKL for CDR2. The CDR3 holds 17 amino acids from the cysteine to the phenylalanine. Just the 51-base CDR3 DNA is kept, in frame starting at base 1. TCRbeta CDR3 regions were amplified from genomic DNA by means of the immunoSEQ Assay, a bias-controlled multiplex PCR. Concerning the study's data processing: The number of nucleated cells in each sample was estimated from the amplification of reference gene primers within the assay. Sequence reads were collapsed and filtered to measure the absolute abundance of every unique TCRbeta CDR3 rearrangement. Productive Simpson clonality was computed per sample as the square root of Simpson's diversity index over productive rearrangements. The table was pulled from immuneACCESS by TCRdb, which kept in-frame rearrangements only. Such tables lose some clones; where checked, under half of the loss comes from unresolved V genes, and the rest has no known cause. V and J calls and clone size are copied from that table; D and trimming were computed from the DNA. This sample gives some 180,000 clones in total; about 85% of them show up just once. The top ten clonotypes cover around 7.5% of the sample.

Sequenced sample: peripheral blood. The V gene is TRBV4-1 and the J gene is TRBJ1-3, and possibly TRBD1, on 6 matching bases. This receptor was taken from a woman aged 60-75 years with acute or convalescent COVID-19. The DNA is TGCGCCAGCAGCCAAACTCCTACAGGGATCAGGGGAAACACCATATATTTT. Its protein product is CASSQTPTGIRGNTIYF.